This is a list of T cell receptor beta chains from one sample in a study of shared clonotypes between healthy human individuals. Libraries were prepared by immunoSEQ multiplex PCR; TCRdb keeps only in-frame clonotypes and omits some of them. The repertoire consists of over a million clones, with 65% to 80% occurring once and the leading ten covering approximately 1.5%. Material for sequencing was memory CD4+ T cells sorted from blood. Every receptor here comes from a man aged 18-30 years in good health. Each CDR3 is given with its conserved first and last residue. The D gene is left open where the match is weak. Only part of the rows carry a size: once, few, many, or a class if the clone is expanded.

once	NA	TRBV28	TRBJ2-6	CASSLNRWHSGANVLTF	TGTGCCAGCAGTTTAAATCGGTGGCACTCTGGGGCCAACGTCCTGACTTTC
few	TRBD2	TRBV5-6	TRBJ2-1	CASSRLAGANNEQFF	TGTGCCAGCAGCCGACTAGCGGGGGCGAACAATGAGCAGTTCTTC
NA	NA	TRBV10-1	TRBJ2-7	CASSESHTRYEQYF	TGCGCCAGCAGTGAGTCCCACACGCGGTACGAGCAGTACTTC
NA	NA	TRBV6-5	TRBJ2-6	CASRQIQAGANVLTF	TGTGCCAGCAGACAGATTCAGGCTGGGGCCAACGTCCTGACTTTC
NA	TRBD2	TRBV20-1	TRBJ2-3	CSAPSGRAQYF	TGCAGTGCCCCTAGCGGGAGAGCGCAGTATTTT
NA	TRBD2	TRBV7-9	TRBJ2-3	CASSSGLAGNTDTQYF	TGTGCCAGCAGCTCTGGACTAGCGGGGAACACAGATACGCAGTATTTT
NA	NA	TRBV9	TRBJ1-4	CASSAQPTGIKKLFF	TGTGCCAGCAGCGCGCAACCCACCGGGATCAAAAAACTGTTTTTT
NA	TRBD1	TRBV28	TRBJ2-7	CASSPGQGRREQYF	TGTGCCAGCAGTCCTGGACAGGGGAGGAGGGAGCAGTACTTC
NA	NA	TRBV7-8	TRBJ2-3	CASSLELPDTQYF	TGTGCCAGCAGCTTAGAGCTCCCAGATACGCAGTATTTT
NA	NA	TRBV28	TRBJ2-7	CASSDPRDREF	TGTGCCAGCAGCGATCCCCGGGACCGTGAATTC
NA	TRBD1	TRBV29-1	TRBJ2-7	CSYRDSSYEQYF	TGCAGCTACCGGGACAGCTCCTACGAGCAGTACTTC
NA	TRBD2	TRBV5-4	TRBJ2-5	CASSGGLAVTQETQYF	TGTGCCAGCAGCGGGGGACTAGCGGTCACTCAAGAGACCCAGTACTTC
NA	NA	TRBV5-1	TRBJ2-5	CASSLESTQYF	TGCGCCAGCAGCTTGGAGAGCACCCAGTACTTC
NA	TRBD1	TRBV25-1	TRBJ1-4	CASSGQAKGEEKLFF	TGTGCCAGCAGCGGACAGGCCAAGGGGGAAGAAAAACTGTTTTTT
NA	NA	TRBV21-1	TRBJ2-3	CASSKEGLAGVVNGDTQYF	TGTGCCAGCAGCAAAGAGGGACTAGCGGGAGTGGTAAATGGGGATACGCAGTATTTT
NA	TRBD2	TRBV4-2	TRBJ2-3	CASSFRRGGDTDTQYF	TGTGCCAGCAGCTTCCGGCGGGGGGGCGATACAGATACGCAGTATTTT
NA	TRBD2	TRBV9	TRBJ2-3	CASSRAGDRTDTQYF	TGTGCCAGCAGCCGAGCGGGGGATCGCACAGATACGCAGTATTTT
once	NA	TRBV27	TRBJ1-4	CASSRGTNEKLFF	TGTGCCAGCAGCCGCGGTACTAATGAAAAACTGTTTTTT
NA	NA	TRBV12-1	TRBJ1-5	CASSMREYSNQPQHF	TGTGCCAGCAGCATGCGGGAATATAGCAATCAGCCCCAGCATTTT
NA	NA	TRBV4-1	TRBJ2-5	CASSPGSGRGGETQYF	TGCGCCAGCAGCCCGGGAAGTGGCAGGGGCGGCGAGACCCAGTACTTC
NA	TRBD2	TRBV9	TRBJ2-5	CASSVGGSGIWETQYF	TGTGCCAGCAGCGTAGGGGGTAGCGGGATATGGGAGACCCAGTACTTC
NA	NA	TRBV28	TRBJ2-4	CASSFSENIQYF	TGTGCCAGCAGTTTCTCGGAGAACATTCAGTACTTC
once	TRBD2	TRBV19	TRBJ2-7	CASSISGNYPYEQYF	TGTGCCAGTAGTATCAGCGGGAACTACCCCTACGAGCAGTACTTC
NA	NA	TRBV6-5	TRBJ2-7	CASSYGGASNEQYF	TGTGCCAGCAGTTACGGGGGCGCTTCCAACGAGCAGTACTTC
NA	NA	TRBV19	TRBJ2-7	CASGTRNTYEQYF	TGTGCCAGTGGGACCCGGAACACCTACGAGCAGTACTTC
few	NA	TRBV9	TRBJ2-1	CASSVQGVSNEQFF	TGTGCCAGCAGCGTACAGGGTGTAAGCAATGAGCAGTTCTTC
few	NA	TRBV27	TRBJ2-3	CASSFQGTDTQYF	TGTGCCAGCAGTTTTCAGGGAACAGATACGCAGTATTTT
many	NA	TRBV2	TRBJ1-6	CASSGASTGNNSPLHF	TGTGCCAGCAGTGGCGCCTCAACAGGGAATAATTCACCCCTCCACTTT
NA	TRBD1	TRBV15	TRBJ1-2	CATSSPDRAIYGYTF	TGTGCCACCAGCAGCCCGGACAGGGCTATCTATGGCTACACCTTC
NA	TRBD1	TRBV6-5	TRBJ1-6	CASSYSDRDSPLHF	TGTGCCAGCAGTTACTCGGACAGGGATTCACCCCTCCACTTT
NA	TRBD1	TRBV19	TRBJ2-7	CASSKQGVGVQYF	TGTGCCAGTAGCAAACAGGGGGTCGGTGTGCAGTACTTC
few	NA	TRBV7-2	TRBJ2-7	CASSLDLGYEQYF	TGTGCCAGCAGCTTAGACCTGGGGTACGAGCAGTACTTC
NA	NA	TRBV7-2	TRBJ2-6	CASSPRDSGANVLTF	TGTGCCAGCAGCCCTCGGGACTCTGGGGCCAACGTCCTGACTTTC
NA	NA	TRBV6-4	TRBJ2-7	CASSDSLRRAGGYEQYF	TGTGCCAGCAGTGACTCGCTACGGCGGGCTGGAGGGTACGAGCAGTACTTC
once	NA	TRBV5-1	TRBJ1-4	CASSSGPNEKLFF	TGCGCCAGCAGTTCGGGCCCGAATGAAAAACTGTTTTTT
once	TRBD1	TRBV7-9	TRBJ2-7	CASSLGDRGRNEQYF	TGTGCCAGCAGCTTAGGGGACAGGGGGCGAAACGAGCAGTACTTC
few	NA	TRBV9	TRBJ2-3	CASSPRDWAITDTQYF	TGTGCCAGCAGCCCTCGAGACTGGGCAATCACAGATACGCAGTATTTT
once	NA	TRBV6-1	TRBJ1-4	CASSDLTRRNEKLFF	TGTGCCAGCAGTGATTTGACAAGGCGCAACGAAAAACTGTTTTTT
NA	NA	TRBV5-4	TRBJ2-5	CASSFLEGGKETQYF	TGTGCCAGCAGCTTCCTCGAGGGGGGCAAAGAGACCCAGTACTTC
NA	TRBD2	TRBV9	TRBJ2-1	CASSVGLAGAYEQFF	TGTGCCAGCAGCGTAGGTCTAGCGGGAGCGTATGAGCAGTTCTTC
NA	NA	TRBV1	TRBJ2-5	CTSQTSGGGETQYF	TGCACCAGTCAGACTAGCGGGGGGGGAGAGACCCAGTACTTC
NA	NA	TRBV6-1	TRBJ1-5	CASSELWGGDQPQHF	TGTGCCAGCAGTGAATTATGGGGTGGCGATCAGCCCCAGCATTTT
once	NA	TRBV15	TRBJ2-1	CATSRDLASSYNEQFF	TGTGCCACCAGCAGAGATTTAGCGAGCTCCTACAATGAGCAGTTCTTC
NA	NA	TRBV7-2	TRBJ1-5	CASSFQGNQPQHF	TGTGCCAGCAGCTTCCAGGGGAATCAGCCCCAGCATTTT
NA	NA	TRBV30	TRBJ2-3	CAYEGQKAGTQYF	TGTGCCTACGAGGGGCAGAAGGCAGGTACGCAGTATTTT
NA	NA	TRBV6-5	TRBJ2-7	CASSLVDQGDEQYF	TGTGCCAGCAGTTTAGTAGATCAAGGCGACGAGCAGTACTTC